The rows below give T cell receptor beta chains drawn from one sample of a study of CD8+ T cells in alopecia areata. This table comes from immunoSEQ multiplex PCR, and its TCRdb copy is limited to in-frame clones, with some not included. The table includes over 150,000 clones, 60% to 75% detected once. The material sequenced was CD4+ T cells sorted from blood, taken at week 24, from a patient treated with tofacitinib. All receptors derive from a human donor with alopecia areata. Each CDR3 is given with its conserved first and last residue. D genes are given only for firm matches. Clone size is given for some rows only: seen once, a few or many times, or a class if the clone is expanded.

TRBJ2-5,TRBV30,-,-,CAWSMKIETQYF,TGTGCCTGGAGTATGAAAATAGAGACCCAGTACTTC
TRBJ1-2,TRBV6-5,TRBD1,once,CASSYSTGRGGYGYTF,TGTGCCAGCAGTTACTCGACAGGGCGGGGTGGTTATGGCTACACCTTC
TRBJ1-6,TRBV27,-,-,CASSAGQLGNSPLHF,TGTGCCAGCAGCGCAGGGCAATTGGGGAATTCACCCCTCCACTTT
TRBJ2-5,TRBV30,-,-,CAWTRGSQETQYF,TGTGCCTGGACGCGGGGCTCCCAAGAGACCCAGTACTTC
TRBJ2-2,TRBV4-2,-,-,CASSLPGTNTGELFF,TGTGCCAGCAGCCTACCGGGGACGAACACCGGGGAGCTGTTTTTT
TRBJ2-7,TRBV30,-,-,CAWRSRAIDEQYF,TGTGCCTGGAGGTCCAGGGCTATCGACGAGCAGTACTTC
TRBJ2-3,TRBV30,-,-,CAWSSLDTQYF,TGTGCCTGGAGTTCCTTGGATACGCAGTATTTT
TRBJ2-6,TRBV5-1,-,few,CASSLGTDSSGANVLTF,TGCGCCAGCAGCTTGGGGACGGACTCCTCTGGGGCCAACGTCCTGACTTTC
TRBJ1-4,TRBV29-1,-,-,CSVDRDGNEKLFF,TGCAGCGTCGACCGGGACGGGAATGAAAAACTGTTTTTT
TRBJ2-3,TRBV10-3,-,-,CAISGPQDADTQYF,TGTGCCATCAGTGGTCCTCAGGATGCAGATACGCAGTATTTT
TRBJ2-5,TRBV29-1,-,-,CSGGWGETQYF,TGCAGCGGCGGGTGGGGGGAGACCCAGTACTTC
TRBJ2-1,TRBV18,TRBD2,-,CASSPGLAANEQFF,TGTGCCAGCTCACCAGGACTAGCGGCTAATGAGCAGTTCTTC
TRBJ1-1,TRBV15,-,few,CATSRDQGSVTEAFF,TGTGCCACCAGCAGAGATCAGGGGTCGGTCACTGAAGCTTTCTTT
TRBJ2-7,TRBV29-1,TRBD1,many,CSVVGQGSSYEQYF,TGCAGCGTTGTCGGACAGGGAAGCTCCTACGAGCAGTACTTC
TRBJ2-7,TRBV29-1,-,few,CSVGGAYEQYF,TGCAGCGTTGGAGGGGCGTACGAGCAGTACTTC
TRBJ1-1,TRBV11-2,-,-,CASSLGRMNTEAFF,TGTGCCAGCAGCTTGGGACGGATGAACACTGAAGCTTTCTTT
TRBJ2-2,TRBV2,-,-,CASSESRSNTGELFF,TGTGCCAGCAGTGAAAGTAGATCGAACACCGGGGAGCTGTTTTTT
TRBJ2-5,TRBV30,TRBD2,-,CAWSEASGGATQYF,TGTGCCTGGAGTGAGGCTAGCGGGGGGGCGACCCAGTACTTC
TRBJ2-2,TRBV25-1,-,-,CASSVGFSGELFF,TGTGCCAGCAGTGTGGGTTTCTCCGGGGAGCTGTTTTTT
TRBJ2-5,TRBV6-5,TRBD1,once,CASSFGQGVETQYF,TGTGCCAGCAGTTTCGGACAGGGGGTAGAGACCCAGTACTTC
TRBJ2-2,TRBV29-1,-,few,CSVGGPSDTGELFF,TGCAGCGTTGGAGGGCCTAGCGACACCGGGGAGCTGTTTTTT
TRBJ2-3,TRBV6-5,-,once,CATRQALGTDTQYF,TGTGCCACCAGACAGGCCCTGGGCACAGATACGCAGTATTTT
TRBJ2-3,TRBV5-1,TRBD2,-,CASSLVLAGPATDTQYF,TGCGCCAGCAGCTTGGTCTTAGCGGGCCCTGCCACAGATACGCAGTATTTT
TRBJ2-5,TRBV6-6,-,-,CASSILVGPETQYF,TGTGCCAGCAGCATACTGGTCGGGCCGGAGACCCAGTACTTC
TRBJ2-7,TRBV9,TRBD1,-,CASSVGTGTYEQYF,TGTGCCAGCAGCGTCGGGACAGGGACCTACGAGCAGTACTTC
TRBJ1-2,TRBV7-9,TRBD1,-,CASSFAGTGYYGYTF,TGTGCCAGCAGCTTCGCCGGGACAGGCTACTATGGCTACACCTTC
TRBJ2-7,TRBV10-3,TRBD1,-,CAISRDSVYEQYF,TGTGCCATCAGCCGGGACAGTGTCTACGAGCAGTACTTC
TRBJ1-5,TRBV6-5,-,few,CASRLGPNQPQHF,TGTGCCAGTAGGTTAGGGCCCAATCAGCCCCAGCATTTT
TRBJ2-2,TRBV5-1,TRBD1,-,CASSWWDRRNTGELFF,TGCGCCAGCAGCTGGTGGGACAGGAGAAACACCGGGGAGCTGTTTTTT
TRBJ2-7,TRBV5-1,-,-,CASSLKVGGEQYF,TGCGCCAGCAGCTTAAAGGTTGGTGGCGAGCAGTACTTC
TRBJ1-2,TRBV7-2,-,-,CASSTGSRYGYTF,TGTGCCAGCAGTACAGGGAGCAGATATGGCTACACCTTC
TRBJ2-3,TRBV29-1,-,-,CSVENQANTDTQYF,TGCAGCGTTGAGAATCAGGCTAACACAGATACGCAGTATTTT
TRBJ1-5,TRBV27,TRBD1,few,CASKGTGSYRPQHF,TGTGCCAGCAAAGGGACAGGGAGCTATAGGCCCCAGCATTTT
TRBJ1-1,TRBV29-1,-,few,CSVGRGGVTEAFF,TGCAGCGTCGGGAGGGGGGGAGTCACTGAAGCTTTCTTT
TRBJ2-7,TRBV7-9,TRBD1,few,CASSSGTGTYEQYF,TGTGCCAGCAGCTCCGGGACAGGGACCTACGAGCAGTACTTC
TRBJ1-6,TRBV5-1,-,-,CASSSGPQGSVKDSPLHF,TGCGCCAGCAGTTCAGGACCACAGGGTTCCGTAAAGGATTCACCCCTCCACTTT
TRBJ2-3,TRBV18,-,-,CASSPPSSRADTQYF,TGTGCCAGCTCACCACCGTCTAGTCGGGCAGATACGCAGTATTTT